The 10 T cell receptor beta chains presented below share a single source sample, sequenced in a study of shared clonotypes between healthy human individuals. Libraries were prepared by immunoSEQ multiplex PCR; TCRdb keeps only in-frame clonotypes and omits some of them. The sample includes about 2.1 million clones, about 92% of them seen just once. CD8 cells classed as naive were CD45RO-negative and positively selected for CCR7, excluding terminally differentiated effector memory CD45RA+ cells. Sample: naive CD8+ T cells from PBMCs. The receptors come from a man in his late teens or twenties in good health. Some clones in this sample may be carry-over from other donors' samples.

The gene calls are TRBV28 and TRBJ1-1; weak D call: TRBD1 (6 bases). V was pared by 4 bases and J by 10 bases, with 22 bases between. The CDR3 extends over 15 amino acids. Germline CDR1 is MDHEN and CDR2 is SYDVKM. CDR3 loop: CASSSYRDTPYLAFF. The DNA for the CDR3 is TGTGCCAGCAGTTCGTACCGGGACACTCCTTACTTAGCTTTCTTT.

The rearrangement joins TRBV11-2 to TRBJ2-1; D ambiguous. This CDR3 has 15 residues. V shed 3 bases and J shed 2 bases, with 11 bases lying between them. Germline CDR1 SGHAT, CDR2 FQNNGV. The CDR3 reads CASSFPVRAYNEQFF. CDR3 nucleotide sequence: TGTGCCAGCAGCTTCCCAGTTAGGGCCTACAATGAGCAGTTCTTC.

The chain recombines TRBV5-1 with TRBJ2-7; TRBD1 matches at 8 bases. The V gene's germline CDR1 is SGHRS and CDR2 YFSETQ. This CDR3 spans 14 amino acids. Unmatched junction bases numbered 9, after V lost 9 bases and J lost 1 base. The CDR3, as DNA: TGCGCCACCAAAGCCGGGACAGGATCCTACGAGCAGTACTTC. Its translation: CATKAGTGSYEQYF.

The CDR3 bases are TGTGCCAGCAAAGGGGGTGACTACTACGAGCAGTACTTC. It encodes CASKGGDYYEQYF. J is TRBJ2-7 and V is TRBV2, with a possible D match to TRBD1 (6 bases). Trimming shortened V by 7 bases and J by 3 bases, and 13 bases separated the two germline ends. The CDR3 runs to 13 residues. Germline CDR1 SNHLY, CDR2 FYNNEI.

The V call is TRBV10-3, the J call TRBJ1-5, with D tentatively TRBD1 (5 bases). The ends were cut back, 4 bases at V and 1 base at J, with 8 bases in the middle. The CDR3 runs 14 residues. Germline-derived CDR1 and CDR2 are ENHRY and SYGVKD. The CDR3 DNA sequence: TGTGCCATCAGTGTGGGGGAAAGCAATCAGCCCCAGCATTTT. It encodes CAISVGESNQPQHF.

This chain links TRBV27 with TRBJ1-1; 11 bases are a match to TRBD1. Germline lookup yields CDR1 MNHEY and CDR2 SMNVEV (reference sequence). J gave up 5 bases and V 4 bases, and 6 bases lay outside the gene matches. The CDR3 loop spans 15 amino acids. For the CDR3, the DNA is TGTGCCAGCAGTTCAGGACAGGGGGCAATAACTGAAGCTTTCTTT. Amino acid sequence: CASSSGQGAITEAFF.

This chain links TRBV2 with TRBJ2-3; D might be TRBD2 (6 bases). The CDR3 totals 13 residues. Germline V gene data show CDR1 as SNHLY and CDR2 as FYNNEI. V lost 10 bases to trimming and J lost 4 bases, with 15 bases between them. The CDR3 is CATLLAVPDTQYF. In nucleotides, the CDR3 is TGTGCCACGTTACTAGCCGTCCCAGATACGCAGTATTTT.

The chain has TRBV29-1 and TRBJ2-1, with D perhaps matching TRBD1 (5 bases). The germline gives CDR1 SQVTM, CDR2 ANQGSEA. The CDR3 runs 15 residues. V lost 4 bases and J lost 9, with 22 bases in between. CDR3 coding DNA: TGCAGCGTTGGGGGCTCGTTCACTGATGGTGCTGAGCAGTTCTTC. Translating it yields CSVGGSFTDGAEQFF.

The V gene is TRBV5-4, the J gene TRBJ1-2; D not resolved. This CDR3 has 14 amino acids. CDR1 is SGHNT, CDR2 YYREEE, per germline (reference sequence). Trimming shortened V by 0 bases and J by 8 bases, and 14 bases separated the two germline ends. The CDR3 loop reads CASSLAEDPRGYTF. DNA of the CDR3: TGTGCCAGCAGCTTGGCAGAAGACCCTCGGGGCTACACCTTC.

This rearrangement joins TRBV29-1 to TRBJ1-2, with D tentatively TRBD1 (6 bases). V was trimmed by 4 bases and J by 5 bases, leaving 20 bases between them. The CDR3 spans 15 residues. The germline V gene has CDR1 SQVTM and CDR2 ANQGSEA. CDR3 amino acids: CSVAGQPLGRYGYTF. DNA of the CDR3: TGCAGCGTTGCTGGACAGCCTTTGGGCCGTTATGGCTACACCTTC.